This T cell receptor (beta chain) was found in a study of cytomegalovirus exposure and HLA in healthy donors. The study's findings and limits: An ancestry cluster, one associated with Asian ancestry, reportedly showed fewer N-insertions than the roughly 670-donor mean in a later analysis. CMV serostatus was the only immune exposure information that was available.

The V gene's germline CDR1 is MDHEN and CDR2 SYDVKM. Trimming pared 6 bases from V and 1 base from J, leaving 11 bases between. The CDR3 is 14 residues long. In the PCR, 60 Vbeta and 13 Jbeta primers were used. Sequenced by immunoSEQ multiplex PCR; TCRdb stores in-frame clones only, minus some. This table holds 110,000 or so clones, around 66% found once. In regard to this clone: The antigen remains undetermined.

The rearrangement links TRBV28 to TRBJ2-3; no firm D call. Sequenced sample: PBMCs. The origin of this receptor is a man between 18 and 29 years old in good health and CMV-seropositive. CDR3 protein: CASSPPLGTDTQYF. The DNA for the CDR3 is TGTGCCAGCAGCCCCCCCCTTGGCACAGATACGCAGTATTTT.